The rows below give T cell receptor beta chains drawn from one sample of a study of T cells in narcolepsy. Clones were sequenced by immunoSEQ multiplex PCR, and TCRdb holds only the in-frame ones, with some missing. The data hold 25,000 or so clones, with 85% observed a single time. Sequencing input: memory (CD45RA-) CD4+ T cells from blood. The source of these receptors is a human donor in good health. CDR3s include the opening cysteine and the closing phenylalanine or tryptophan. The D gene is left open where the match is weak. Only part of the rows carry a size: once, few, many, or a class if the clone is expanded.

V gene,J gene,D gene,clone size,CDR3 protein,CDR3 DNA
TRBV14,TRBJ2-7,NA,NA,CASSPSVNYEQYF,TGTGCCAGCAGCCCTTCGGTAAACTACGAGCAGTACTTC
TRBV5-5,TRBJ2-3,NA,NA,CASSLTLVIADTQYF,TGTGCCAGCAGCTTGACCCTAGTAATAGCAGATACGCAGTATTTT
TRBV28,TRBJ2-5,TRBD2,NA,CASTQSGSIETQYF,TGTGCCAGCACTCAAAGCGGGAGCATAGAGACCCAGTACTTC
TRBV6-5,TRBJ2-7,TRBD2,NA,CASSRGRGSSYEQYF,TGTGCCAGCAGTCGCGGGAGGGGTTCCTCCTACGAGCAGTACTTC
TRBV25-1,TRBJ2-3,NA,NA,CASSDLMGAQYF,TGTGCCAGCAGTGATCTGATGGGAGCGCAGTATTTT
TRBV7-2,TRBJ2-5,TRBD1,NA,CASSPTGGETQYF,TGTGCCAGCAGCCCGACAGGGGGGGAGACCCAGTACTTC
TRBV5-1,TRBJ2-5,NA,NA,CASSPSVRETQYF,TGCGCCAGCAGCCCCTCGGTCCGGGAGACCCAGTACTTC
TRBV14,TRBJ1-2,NA,NA,CASSQDTSWGGYTF,TGTGCCAGCAGCCAGGACACATCCTGGGGTGGCTACACCTTC
TRBV14,TRBJ1-3,NA,NA,CASSPRAGGNTIYF,TGTGCCAGCAGCCCAAGGGCCGGCGGAAACACCATATATTTT
TRBV4-3,TRBJ1-4,NA,NA,CASNPSMGTNEKLFF,TGCGCCAGCAACCCTTCAATGGGCACTAATGAAAAACTGTTTTTT
TRBV6-1,TRBJ1-5,NA,NA,CASSEDSIYGNQPQHF,TGTGCCAGCAGTGAGGACAGTATCTATGGCAATCAGCCCCAGCATTTT
TRBV28,TRBJ2-3,NA,NA,CASSPPTDTQYF,TGTGCCAGCAGTCCTCCCACAGATACGCAGTATTTT
TRBV9,TRBJ2-5,TRBD2,NA,CASSPLMGGTGETQYF,TGTGCCAGCAGCCCGCTGATGGGGGGGACGGGAGAGACCCAGTACTTC
TRBV11-1,TRBJ2-3,NA,NA,CASSSRDGSDTQYF,TGTGCCAGCAGCAGCCGGGACGGATCCGATACGCAGTATTTT
TRBV7-9,TRBJ1-2,TRBD1,few,CASSPGGAGGYTF,TGTGCCAGCAGCCCAGGGGGTGCTGGTGGCTACACCTTC
TRBV10-3,TRBJ1-3,NA,NA,CAISDGLGNTIYF,TGTGCCATCTCGGATGGATTGGGAAACACCATATATTTT
TRBV2,TRBJ2-3,NA,NA,CASSEAELDTQYF,TGTGCCAGCAGTGAAGCGGAGTTAGATACGCAGTATTTT
TRBV18,TRBJ2-1,TRBD2,NA,CASSPGTSGSNEQFF,TGTGCCAGCTCACCCGGGACTAGCGGGAGCAATGAGCAGTTCTTC
TRBV28,TRBJ1-2,NA,NA,CASTIGGPLFGYTF,TGTGCCAGCACCATAGGGGGTCCCCTCTTTGGCTACACCTTC
TRBV6-5,TRBJ1-1,NA,NA,CASTMKEWTEAFF,TGTGCCAGCACCATGAAGGAGTGGACTGAAGCTTTCTTT
TRBV28,TRBJ1-1,TRBD1,NA,CASGEGALGGDTEAFF,TGTGCCAGCGGTGAGGGGGCCCTCGGGGGCGACACTGAAGCTTTCTTT
TRBV5-6,TRBJ1-1,NA,NA,CASSLGTEAFF,TGTGCCAGCAGCTTGGGGACTGAAGCTTTCTTT
TRBV4-3,TRBJ2-3,NA,NA,CASSQEGGRVGTDTQYF,TGCGCCAGCAGCCAAGAGGGTGGCAGGGTTGGGACAGATACGCAGTATTTT